This T cell receptor (beta chain) was found in a study of T cell responses to AZD1222 COVID-19 vaccine. The ends were cut back, 6 bases at V and 2 bases at J, with 14 bases in the middle. CDR3 size: 14 residues. CDR1 and CDR2 (germline): MDHEN, SYDVKM. Sequencing used immunoSEQ multiplex PCR; TCRdb keeps in-frame clones, though not all of them. The sample comprises 120,000 or so clones, around 83% of which are singletons, and around 17% rests with the top ten. The starting material was peripheral blood, obtained 28 days after the second AZD1222 dose. This chain links TRBV28 with TRBJ2-7, with D possibly matching TRBD1 (6 bases). This TCR derives from an adult who received the AZD1222 COVID-19 vaccine. The CDR3 DNA is TGTGCCAGCAGGCCTATGGGGGCCCCCTACGAGCAGTACTTC. As protein: CASRPMGAPYEQYF. The entire variable domain, with the rest obtained from reference TRBV28 and TRBJ2-7, is as follows: DVKVTQSSRYLVKRTGEKVFLECVQDMDHENMFWYRQDPGLGLRLIYFSYDVKMKEKGDIPEGYSVSREKKERFSLILESASTNQTSMYLCASRPMGAPYEQYFGPGTRLTVT.